Listed below are T cell receptor beta chains from one sample, sequenced in a study of blood T cell repertoires in COVID-19. Produced via immunoSEQ multiplex PCR; TCRdb's table is partial and in-frame only. This repertoire shows some 100,000 clones, around 85% found once; its top ten account for roughly 2.6%. Sample: PBMCs or T cells enriched from blood (not recorded which). The receptors derive from a woman aged 45-65 years who had recovered from COVID-19. The CDR3 runs from the conserved cysteine through the conserved F or W. D genes are given only for firm matches. Only some rows state a clone size, as once, few, many or a class for expanded clones.

clone size	CDR3 length	J gene	V gene	D gene	CDR3 DNA	CDR3 protein
NA	14	TRBJ1-4	TRBV5-1	NA	TGCGCCAGCAGCTTGTTAGGGGCAAATGAAAAACTGTTTTTT	CASSLLGANEKLFF
NA	17	TRBJ2-1	TRBV3-1/TRBV3-2	TRBD1	TGTGCCAGCAGCCATGATACCGGGACAGTGAACTACAATGAGCAGTTCTTC	CASSHDTGTVNYNEQFF
NA	16	TRBJ1-4	TRBV4-1	TRBD1	TGCGCCAGCAGCCAACCCTGGGGACAGGGGAATGAAAAACTGTTTTTT	CASSQPWGQGNEKLFF
NA	15	TRBJ1-4	TRBV7-3	TRBD1	TGTGCCAGCAGCCCCGGACAGGGAAAGGGTGAAAAACTGTTTTTT	CASSPGQGKGEKLFF
NA	12	TRBJ2-7	TRBV2	NA	TGTGCCAGCAGATTACAGGGTCTTGTGCAGTACTTC	CASRLQGLVQYF
few	15	TRBJ2-5	TRBV18	TRBD1	TGTGCCAGCTCACCACCGACGACAGGGGAAGAGACCCAGTACTTC	CASSPPTTGEETQYF
NA	16	TRBJ2-7	TRBV4-2	NA	TGTGCCAGCAGCCAAGATTTTGCCGGGAGCCACGACGAGCAGTACTTC	CASSQDFAGSHDEQYF
NA	10	TRBJ2-7	TRBV2	NA	TGTGCCAGCAGTGCTTACGAGCAGTACTTC	CASSAYEQYF
NA	14	TRBJ1-1	TRBV19	NA	TGTGCCAGTATACGCAGGGGCCCGGACACTGAAGCTTTCTTT	CASIRRGPDTEAFF
NA	15	TRBJ1-2	TRBV28	TRBD1	TGTGCCAGCAGACAACCGGGACAGACAAACTATGGCTACACCTTC	CASRQPGQTNYGYTF
NA	15	TRBJ2-3	TRBV7-3	TRBD1	TGTGCCAGCAGCTTCCGGGACAGGTTCACAGATACGCAGTATTTT	CASSFRDRFTDTQYF
NA	15	TRBJ1-5	TRBV5-8	TRBD1	TGTGCCAGCACCCTGGTGACAGGGGTTAGTCAGCCCCAGCATTTT	CASTLVTGVSQPQHF
NA	14	TRBJ1-1	TRBV28	NA	TGTGCCAGCAGTCCCTATGCAGGCTCCACTGAAGCTTTCTTT	CASSPYAGSTEAFF
NA	14	TRBJ1-2	TRBV2	TRBD1	TGTGCCAGACTCCCGACAGGGGCTAACTATGGCTACACCTTC	CARLPTGANYGYTF
NA	14	TRBJ1-2	TRBV10-3	TRBD1	TGTGCCATCAGGGAGGAACAGGGGGTATGGGGCTACACCTTC	CAIREEQGVWGYTF
many	14	TRBJ2-7	TRBV27	NA	TGTGCCAGCAGTTCGGGCAGTCGGGGTTACGAGCAGTACTTC	CASSSGSRGYEQYF
NA	17	TRBJ2-1	TRBV5-1	TRBD2	TGCGCCAGCAGCTCGTCGACTAGCGGGAGTAATAGCAATGAGCAGTTCTTC	CASSSSTSGSNSNEQFF
once	13	TRBJ1-2	TRBV6-6	TRBD1	TGTGCCAGCAGAACGGGACAGCTCTATGGCTACACCTTC	CASRTGQLYGYTF
NA	15	TRBJ1-5	TRBV6-5	TRBD1	TGTGCCAGCAGTCCCGACAGGGGGCAAGGTCAGCCCCAGCATTTT	CASSPDRGQGQPQHF
NA	15	TRBJ2-5	TRBV24-1	TRBD1	TGTGCCACCGGGCCCGGGACAGGGACGAGGGAGACCCAGTACTTC	CATGPGTGTRETQYF
NA	14	TRBJ1-4	TRBV6-5	NA	TGTGCCAGCAGTTACTCCCAGGGTGCTGAAAAACTGTTTTTT	CASSYSQGAEKLFF
NA	14	TRBJ2-7	TRBV10-3	TRBD2	TGTGCCATCAGTGAAAGGACTAGCGGGACCGAGCAGTACTTC	CAISERTSGTEQYF
few	15	TRBJ1-6	TRBV11-2	TRBD1	TGTGCCAGCAGCGTCAGAGGGCAGGGGGATTCACCCCTCCACTTT	CASSVRGQGDSPLHF
once	12	TRBJ1-2	TRBV6-5	NA	TGTGCCAGCAGGGAGGGGTCATATGGCTACACCTTC	CASREGSYGYTF
NA	15	TRBJ2-1	TRBV2	TRBD1	TGTGCCAGCTATCTCCGGGACAGAGCCGAAGGTGAGCAGTTCTTC	CASYLRDRAEGEQFF
NA	15	TRBJ1-5	TRBV19	NA	TGTGCCAGTAGTTGGGGGGGGGAAATCAATCAGCCCCAGCATTTT	CASSWGGEINQPQHF
NA	16	TRBJ2-5	TRBV3-1/TRBV3-2	NA	TGTGCCAGCAGCCAAGATGGATTAGGGCAGGGAGAGACCCAGTACTTC	CASSQDGLGQGETQYF
NA	15	TRBJ2-3	TRBV28	TRBD2	TGTGCCAGCACCTTGACTAGCAGCTACACAGATACGCAGTATTTT	CASTLTSSYTDTQYF
NA	13	TRBJ1-1	TRBV7-2	TRBD1	TGTGCCAGCAGCGCCCGACAGGGGACCGAAGCTTTCTTT	CASSARQGTEAFF
NA	13	TRBJ1-1	TRBV9	NA	TGTGCCAGCAGCGTTGGGGGGAGCACTGAAGCTTTCTTT	CASSVGGSTEAFF
NA	11	TRBJ1-2	TRBV18	NA	TGTGCCAGCTCAGACAAGTATGGCTACACCTTC	CASSDKYGYTF
NA	15	TRBJ2-7	TRBV24-1	NA	TGTGCCACCAGTGATTCGAGAGAGCTAACTTACGAGCAGTACTTC	CATSDSRELTYEQYF
NA	12	TRBJ1-2	TRBV6-5	NA	TGTGCCAGCAGTTACTCGGCGGGTGGCTACACCTTC	CASSYSAGGYTF
NA	19	TRBJ2-6	TRBV30	TRBD2	TGTGCCCCGCCGGGACTAGCGGGAGGGTCTTACTCTGGGGCCAACGTCCTGACTTTC	CAPPGLAGGSYSGANVLTF
NA	12	TRBJ1-1	TRBV28	NA	TGTGCCAGCAGATTGGGGGCCACTGAAGCTTTCTTT	CASRLGATEAFF
NA	15	TRBJ2-3	TRBV7-3	TRBD2	TGTGCCAGCAGCCGGTTGGGAGGGTCCACAGATACGCAGTATTTT	CASSRLGGSTDTQYF
NA	15	TRBJ2-7	TRBV27	NA	TGTGCCAGCACGGGACTCGGGAGAAGCTCCTACGAGCAGTACTTC	CASTGLGRSSYEQYF
NA	14	TRBJ2-7	TRBV27	TRBD2	TGTGCCAGCAGTGGACTAGCGAAGACCTACGAGCAGTACTTC	CASSGLAKTYEQYF
NA	16	TRBJ2-2	TRBV5-4	TRBD1	TGTGCCAGCAGCTCCAAAAGCCAGGGGGCGTTAGGGGAGCTGTTTTTT	CASSSKSQGALGELFF
NA	15	TRBJ2-4	TRBV2	TRBD1	TGTGCCAGTGGACAGGGAACCTCGTCCAAAAACATTCAGTACTTC	CASGQGTSSKNIQYF
NA	16	TRBJ1-2	TRBV4-1	TRBD1	TGCGCCAGCAGCCAAGTGGACAGGGATATTATCTATGGCTACACCTTC	CASSQVDRDIIYGYTF
NA	15	TRBJ2-1	TRBV28	TRBD2	TGTGCCAGCAGTCTAGCGGGGGGGCCTTACAATGAGCAGTTCTTC	CASSLAGGPYNEQFF
NA	14	TRBJ1-5	TRBV2	TRBD1	TGTGCCAGCAAAAGGACAGGGGGCAATCAGCCCCAGCATTTT	CASKRTGGNQPQHF
NA	15	TRBJ1-2	TRBV27	TRBD1	TGTGCCAGCAGTCCACCGGGACAGGGGGTATTCGGCTACACCTTC	CASSPPGQGVFGYTF
NA	16	TRBJ2-2	TRBV18	NA	TGTGCCAGCTCACCACGACAGATTTCCAACACCGGGGAGCTGTTTTTT	CASSPRQISNTGELFF
NA	13	TRBJ2-1	TRBV9	NA	TGTGCCAGCAGCGTGACGGGAGCGGATGAGCAGTTCTTC	CASSVTGADEQFF
NA	13	TRBJ2-7	TRBV11-2	TRBD1	TGTGCCAGCAGCTTGGCAGGGGGCTTGGAGCAGTACTTC	CASSLAGGLEQYF
NA	10	TRBJ2-7	TRBV28	NA	TGTGCCAGCAGTTCACGGGAGCAGTACTTC	CASSSREQYF
NA	16	TRBJ1-2	TRBV28	NA	TGTGCCAGCAGTATCCTACAGGGCTTACCTAACTATGGCTACACCTTC	CASSILQGLPNYGYTF
NA	13	TRBJ2-1	TRBV12-3/TRBV12-4	NA	TGTGCCAGCAGTTTTTTTGGGCTGGGTGAGCAGTTCTTC	CASSFFGLGEQFF
NA	15	TRBJ1-1	TRBV6-5	NA	TGTGCCAGCAGTTACGCCGGACAGCTAAACACTGAAGCTTTCTTT	CASSYAGQLNTEAFF
NA	16	TRBJ2-1	TRBV18	NA	TGTGCCAGCTCACCATTTTCAGAGGCCTCTTACAATGAGCAGTTCTTC	CASSPFSEASYNEQFF
NA	15	TRBJ1-3	TRBV5-8	NA	TGTGCCAGCAGCTCAGACATCTCCTCTGGAAACACCATATATTTT	CASSSDISSGNTIYF